This record covers a single TCR beta chain. Its antigen remains unknown. TCRdb keeps only in-frame clones here, not all; method: immunoSEQ multiplex PCR. The sample yields around 140,000 clones, over 90% seen once. The entry originates in a study of T cell responses to AZD1222 COVID-19 vaccine. Looking at the study overall: Analysis merged second doses at about 4 or about 12 weeks.

Whole-study findings and limits: CD4 TCRs covered the whole spike, strongest at regions 160-218 and 743-854. There were mostly white British donors and more females than males, and clonal diversity was possibly underestimated.

The CDR3 length is 14 residues. Germline assignment: CDR1 MNHEY and CDR2 SVGAGI. Trimming stripped 6 bases from V and 7 bases from J, with 16 bases between. V is TRBV6-5 and J is TRBJ1-3; tentatively, D is TRBD1 (5 bases). This clonotype originated in an adult in good health. The source material was peripheral blood, sampled on day 0 of AZD1222 vaccination. The CDR3 loop is CASRTQEFWNTIYF. The CDR3 DNA follows: TGTGCCAGCAGGACACAGGAGTTTTGGAACACCATATATTTT.